Listed below are T cell receptor beta chains from one sample, sequenced in a study of blood T cell repertoires in COVID-19. Sequenced by immunoSEQ multiplex PCR; TCRdb stores in-frame clones only, minus some. The sample lists approximately 84,000 clones, roughly 80% occurring once. Specimen: peripheral blood. These TCRs come from a human donor in a cohort sampled during active COVID-19. The CDR3 runs from the conserved cysteine through the conserved F or W. Fields, in order: D gene, clone size, V gene, J gene, CDR3 DNA, CDR3 protein. The D gene is left open where the match is weak. The size field is filled for only some rows; it gives once, few, many or a size class.

.	.	TRBV28	TRBJ1-5	TGTGCCAGCAGTTTACCCAGGGGTCAGCCCCAGCATTTT	CASSLPRGQPQHF
.	.	TRBV28	TRBJ1-5	TGTGCCAGCAGTTTTCTTCAGCGATATAGCAATCAGCCCCAGCATTTT	CASSFLQRYSNQPQHF
TRBD1	.	TRBV24-1	TRBJ1-5	TGTGCCACCAGTGATGCCTCGGGACAGCCAAATCAGCCCCAGCATTTT	CATSDASGQPNQPQHF
TRBD2	.	TRBV6-6	TRBJ2-5	TGTGCCAGCAGTCCTAGAACAATAGCGGGGGGCAAAATAGAGACCCAGTACTTC	CASSPRTIAGGKIETQYF
.	.	TRBV21-1	TRBJ2-7	TGTGCCAGCAGCAATCGCGGGGGTTTTTACGAGCAGTACTTC	CASSNRGGFYEQYF
.	.	TRBV7-8	TRBJ1-5	TGTGCCAGCAGCTTTAGAGCAGGGGTTCAGCCCCAGCATTTT	CASSFRAGVQPQHF
.	medium-sized	TRBV19	TRBJ1-5	TGTGCCAGTAGTCCCCTCGCCAGGGGAACAGATCAGCCCCAGCATTTT	CASSPLARGTDQPQHF
TRBD2	.	TRBV5-1	TRBJ2-3	TGCGCCAGCAGAAAGCGGGAGGGCTCCCGCACAGATACGCAGTATTTT	CASRKREGSRTDTQYF
.	.	TRBV21-1	TRBJ2-1	TGTGCCAGCCCCCCCTATTACAATGAGCAGTTCTTC	CASPPYYNEQFF
.	.	TRBV28	TRBJ2-1	TGTGCCAGCAGTTCCCAAAGCTCCAGGATTCCTAATGAGCAGTTCTTC	CASSSQSSRIPNEQFF
.	few	TRBV11-2	TRBJ2-1	TGTGCCAGCAGTGGCGGGCGGGGTGGATCATATGAGCAGTTCTTC	CASSGGRGGSYEQFF
.	.	TRBV7-8	TRBJ2-7	TGTGCCAGCAGCCCGAGGTGGGGCACATACGAGCAGTACTTC	CASSPRWGTYEQYF
.	.	TRBV12-3/TRBV12-4	TRBJ2-3	TGTGCCAGCAACCAGGACACAGATACGCAGTATTTT	CASNQDTDTQYF
.	.	TRBV6-5	TRBJ1-2	TGTGCCACCTCAAACGGGGGTACCTATGGCTACACCTTC	CATSNGGTYGYTF
.	.	TRBV5-6	TRBJ2-1	TGTGCCAGCACCCTCAGTGGGGCAGGTTTTATCAATGAGCAGTTCTTC	CASTLSGAGFINEQFF
.	.	TRBV28	TRBJ1-5	TGTGCCAGCAGTTCGTTGAGGGGACACAATCAGCCCCAGCATTTT	CASSSLRGHNQPQHF
.	few	TRBV6-5	TRBJ1-5	TGTGCCAGCAGTTCTCAGCGACATCAGCCCCAGCATTTT	CASSSQRHQPQHF
TRBD1	.	TRBV28	TRBJ1-6	TGTGCCAGCAGTAGAACAGGGGGGCGAAGGTCACCCCTCCACTTT	CASSRTGGRRSPLHF
TRBD1	.	TRBV9	TRBJ2-2	TGTGCCAGCAGCGTAGCCCCCCTGAGGGGGCCGGTCGGGGAGCTGTTTTTT	CASSVAPLRGPVGELFF
.	.	TRBV18	TRBJ2-2	TGTGCCAGCTCACCCCGTCGAGGGGGGGTCAACACCGGGGAGCTGTTTTTT	CASSPRRGGVNTGELFF
.	.	TRBV2	TRBJ2-1	TGTGCCAGCAGTTCACGACTCCAGCCCAATGAGCAGTTCTTC	CASSSRLQPNEQFF
.	few	TRBV19	TRBJ1-2	TGTGCCAGTAGTACGACAGGTCTGTGGGCTAATGGCTACACCTTC	CASSTTGLWANGYTF
.	.	TRBV19	TRBJ2-6	TGTGCCAGTAGTAAACAGGTTTCCCCCTCTGGGGCCAACGTCCTGACTTTC	CASSKQVSPSGANVLTF
.	once	TRBV11-2	TRBJ2-3	TGTGCCAGCAGCTCCGAGTCGGGAGTGATGGGTGATACGCAGTATTTT	CASSSESGVMGDTQYF
.	few	TRBV27	TRBJ2-7	TGTGCCTCTGGGACTGGGAACTACGAGCAGTACTTC	CASGTGNYEQYF
TRBD1	.	TRBV28	TRBJ1-1	TGTGCCAGCAGTTACGCAGGGGGATACACTGAAGCTTTCTTT	CASSYAGGYTEAFF
TRBD1	.	TRBV2	TRBJ1-5	TGTGCCAGCAGTTCCGGGACAGGGGGCAATCAGCCCCAGCATTTT	CASSSGTGGNQPQHF
.	.	TRBV28	TRBJ1-4	TGTGCCAGCAGTTTATCGGGGGGAGGTGGGGAAAAACTGTTTTTT	CASSLSGGGGEKLFF
TRBD1	.	TRBV19	TRBJ1-5	TGTGCCAGTACCGACAGGGGCAATCAGCCCCAGCATTTT	CASTDRGNQPQHF
.	once	TRBV28	TRBJ1-5	TGTGCCAGCAGTTTAGGGACAAGGTTAGGCAATCAGCCCCAGCATTTT	CASSLGTRLGNQPQHF
.	.	TRBV28	TRBJ1-2	TGTGCCAGCAGTACAGGGCTTTTTGGCTACACCTTC	CASSTGLFGYTF
.	.	TRBV28	TRBJ1-1	TGTGCCAGCAGTAATAGGTGGCAGGGCGACACTGAAGCTTTCTTT	CASSNRWQGDTEAFF
.	.	TRBV7-3	TRBJ2-2	TGTGCCAGCAGCTCAGGGTTAACCGGGGAGCTGTTTTTT	CASSSGLTGELFF
TRBD1	many	TRBV28	TRBJ2-7	TGTGCCAGCAGTAACAGGGGCCCCTCCTACGAGCAGTACTTC	CASSNRGPSYEQYF
TRBD1	.	TRBV3-1/TRBV3-2	TRBJ1-5	TGTGCCAGCAGCCAAGGGGGGCAGGGGGCGGGGCAGCCCCAGCATTTT	CASSQGGQGAGQPQHF
.	.	TRBV7-6	TRBJ1-5	TGTGCCAGCAGCCATAAAGGGAACCCGGGGGTTCAGCCCCAGCATTTT	CASSHKGNPGVQPQHF
.	.	TRBV5-4	TRBJ1-2	TGTGCCAGCAGCCAGGGGCCAGGGTACTACACCTTC	CASSQGPGYYTF
.	.	TRBV11-2	TRBJ1-2	TGTGCCAGCAGCTTTCGGCCCGGGTTAAACTATGGCTACACCTTC	CASSFRPGLNYGYTF
.	.	TRBV28	TRBJ1-6	TGTGCCAGCAGTTTACCCTTACAGGGTCGTCTTAATTCACCCCTCCACTTT	CASSLPLQGRLNSPLHF
TRBD2	.	TRBV28	TRBJ2-5	TGTGCCAGCAGTTCGCCGGGACTAGCTACGGAGACCCAGTACTTC	CASSSPGLATETQYF
TRBD1	.	TRBV28	TRBJ1-5	TGTGCCAGCAGTCAGGGGGGAGCCAATCAGCCCCAGCATTTT	CASSQGGANQPQHF
TRBD1	once	TRBV2	TRBJ1-2	TGTGCCAGCAGTGTGCAGGGGGCTGTAGATGGCTACACCTTC	CASSVQGAVDGYTF
TRBD1	.	TRBV6-5	TRBJ2-3	TGTGCCAGCAGACTGACAGGGGCTGCCACAGATACGCAGTATTTT	CASRLTGAATDTQYF
.	many	TRBV2	TRBJ1-1	TGTGCCAGCACGGGGTTCACTGAAGCTTTCTTT	CASTGFTEAFF
.	.	TRBV5-8	TRBJ2-7	TGTGCCAGCAGCTTGGCCGGTGGGAGCTCCTACGAGCAGTACTTC	CASSLAGGSSYEQYF
.	few	TRBV20-1	TRBJ1-1	TGCAGTGCCTCCAGGGTCACTGAAGCTTTCTTT	CSASRVTEAFF
.	.	TRBV7-9	TRBJ1-2	TGTGCCAGCAGCTTGTGGGGAGGGCTCCACCTTAACTATGGCTACACCTTC	CASSLWGGLHLNYGYTF
.	.	TRBV24-1	TRBJ2-1	TGTGCCACCAGTGGAGGAGGAACCGTGGGTAGGAATGAGCAGTTCTTC	CATSGGGTVGRNEQFF
TRBD2	.	TRBV28	TRBJ2-7	TGTGCCAGCAGCCCGCTAGCGGGACACTACGAGCAGTACTTC	CASSPLAGHYEQYF
.	.	TRBV30	TRBJ1-3	TGTGCCTGGAGTCTAAAATCTGGAAACACCATATATTTT	CAWSLKSGNTIYF
.	once	TRBV5-4	TRBJ2-1	TGTGCCAGCAGTCCTAGGGGGGGGACCTACAATGAGCAGTTCTTC	CASSPRGGTYNEQFF
TRBD1	.	TRBV3-1/TRBV3-2	TRBJ2-5	TGTGCCAGCAGCCTAGGGGGCGGCCGGCGTCCCTGGTACTTC	CASSLGGGRRPWYF
.	once	TRBV28	TRBJ2-1	TGTGCCAGCAGTTCCATAGAAGGGGCCGGGAATGAGCAGTTCTTC	CASSSIEGAGNEQFF
.	once	TRBV6-1	TRBJ2-7	TGTGCCAGCAGTGAATTCCCCGGACTTTCCTACGAGCAGTACTTC	CASSEFPGLSYEQYF